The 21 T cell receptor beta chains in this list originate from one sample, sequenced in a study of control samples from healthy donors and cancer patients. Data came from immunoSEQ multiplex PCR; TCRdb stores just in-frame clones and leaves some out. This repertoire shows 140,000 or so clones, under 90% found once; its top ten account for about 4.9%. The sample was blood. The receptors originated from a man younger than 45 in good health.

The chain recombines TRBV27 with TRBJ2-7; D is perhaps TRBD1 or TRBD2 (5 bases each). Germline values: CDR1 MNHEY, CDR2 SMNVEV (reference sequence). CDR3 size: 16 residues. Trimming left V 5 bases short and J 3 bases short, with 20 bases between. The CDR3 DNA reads TGTGCCAGCAGTGAAAGCCGGGACCGTTACTTCTACGAGCAGTACTTC. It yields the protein CASSESRDRYFYEQYF.

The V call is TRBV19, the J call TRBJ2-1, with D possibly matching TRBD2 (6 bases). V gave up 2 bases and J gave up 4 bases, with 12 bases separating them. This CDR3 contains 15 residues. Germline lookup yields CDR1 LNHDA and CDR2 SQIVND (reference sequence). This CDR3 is CASSIMRDPYNEQFF. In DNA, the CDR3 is TGTGCCAGTAGTATAATGCGGGACCCTTACAATGAGCAGTTCTTC.

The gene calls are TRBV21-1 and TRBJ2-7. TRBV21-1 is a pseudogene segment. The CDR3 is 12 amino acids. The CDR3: CASRPACDEQYF. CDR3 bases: TGTGCCAGCAGGCCGGCCTGCGACGAGCAGTACTTC.

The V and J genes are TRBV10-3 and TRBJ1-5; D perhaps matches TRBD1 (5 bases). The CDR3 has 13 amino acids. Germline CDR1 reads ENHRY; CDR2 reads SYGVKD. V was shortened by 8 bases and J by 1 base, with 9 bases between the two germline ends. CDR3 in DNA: TGTGCCATCGCCAGGGACAGCAATCAGCCCCAGCATTTT. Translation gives CAIARDSNQPQHF.

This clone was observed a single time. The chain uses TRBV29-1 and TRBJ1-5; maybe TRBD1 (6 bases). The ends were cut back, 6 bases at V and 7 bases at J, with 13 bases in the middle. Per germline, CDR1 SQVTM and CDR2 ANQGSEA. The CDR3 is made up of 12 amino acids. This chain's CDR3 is CSVGGAQQPQHF. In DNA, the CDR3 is TGCAGCGTAGGGGGGGCCCAGCAGCCCCAGCATTTT.

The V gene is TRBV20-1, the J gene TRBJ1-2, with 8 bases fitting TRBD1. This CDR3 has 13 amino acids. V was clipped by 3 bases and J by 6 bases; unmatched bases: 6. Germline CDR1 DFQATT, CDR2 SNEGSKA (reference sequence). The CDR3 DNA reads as TGCAGTGCTAGTCCCCAGGGGGCGAATGGCTACACCTTC. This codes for CSASPQGANGYTF.

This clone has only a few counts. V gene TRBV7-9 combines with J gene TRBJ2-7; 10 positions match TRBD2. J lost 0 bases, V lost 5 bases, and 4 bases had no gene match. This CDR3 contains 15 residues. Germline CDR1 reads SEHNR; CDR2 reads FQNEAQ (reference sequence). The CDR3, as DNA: TGTGCCAGCAGCAAGAGCGGGGGGGTCTCCTACGAGCAGTACTTC. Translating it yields CASSKSGGVSYEQYF. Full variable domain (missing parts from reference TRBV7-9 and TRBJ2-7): DTGVSQNPRHKITKRGQNVTFRCDPISEHNRLYWYRQTLGQGPEFLTYFQNEAQLEKSRLLSDRFSAERPKGSFSTLEIQRTEQGDSAMYLCASSKSGGVSYEQYFGPGTRLTVT.

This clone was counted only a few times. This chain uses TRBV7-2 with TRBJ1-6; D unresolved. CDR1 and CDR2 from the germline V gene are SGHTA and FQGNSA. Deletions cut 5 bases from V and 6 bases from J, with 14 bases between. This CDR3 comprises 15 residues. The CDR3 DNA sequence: TGTGCCAGCAGCCCCATCGGGAGTACTAATTCACCCCTCCACTTT. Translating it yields CASSPIGSTNSPLHF.

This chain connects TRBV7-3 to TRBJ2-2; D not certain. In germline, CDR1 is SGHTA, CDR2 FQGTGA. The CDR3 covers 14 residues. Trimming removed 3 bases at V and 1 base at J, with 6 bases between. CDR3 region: CASSLTGNTGELFF. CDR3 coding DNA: TGTGCCAGCAGCTTGACGGGGAACACCGGGGAGCTGTTTTTT.

CDR3 sequence: CASSLTKAGNTQYF. The CDR3, as DNA: TGTGCCAGCAGTCTAACTAAGGCTGGCAATACGCAGTATTTT. The chain uses TRBV2 and TRBJ2-3; no reliable D call. The CDR3 loop spans 14 amino acids. V lost 5 bases and J 7 bases, leaving 16 bases between the germline ends. Germline V gives CDR1 SNHLY, CDR2 FYNNEI.

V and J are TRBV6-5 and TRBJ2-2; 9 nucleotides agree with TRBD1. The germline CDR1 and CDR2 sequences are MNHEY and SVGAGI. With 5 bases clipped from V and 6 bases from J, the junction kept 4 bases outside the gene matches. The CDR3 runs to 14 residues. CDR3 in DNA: TGTGCCAGCAGTCGGGACAGGGTCGCCGGGGAGCTGTTTTTT. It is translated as CASSRDRVAGELFF.

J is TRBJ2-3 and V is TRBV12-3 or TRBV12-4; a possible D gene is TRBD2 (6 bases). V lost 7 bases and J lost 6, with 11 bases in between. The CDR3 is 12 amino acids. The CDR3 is CASTPGRDTQYF. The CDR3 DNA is TGTGCCAGCACTCCAGGGAGGGATACGCAGTATTTT.

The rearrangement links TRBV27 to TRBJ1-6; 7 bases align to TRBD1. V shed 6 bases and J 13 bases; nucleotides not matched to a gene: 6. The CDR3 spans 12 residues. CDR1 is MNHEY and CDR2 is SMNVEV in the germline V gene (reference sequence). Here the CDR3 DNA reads TGTGCCAGCAGGTCACAGGGGTCGCCCCTCCACTTT. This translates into CASRSQGSPLHF.

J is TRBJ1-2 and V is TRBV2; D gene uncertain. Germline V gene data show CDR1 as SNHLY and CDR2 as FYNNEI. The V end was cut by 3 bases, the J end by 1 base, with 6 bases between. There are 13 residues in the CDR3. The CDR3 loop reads CASSERLNYGYTF. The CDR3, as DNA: TGTGCCAGCAGTGAGAGACTTAACTATGGCTACACCTTC.

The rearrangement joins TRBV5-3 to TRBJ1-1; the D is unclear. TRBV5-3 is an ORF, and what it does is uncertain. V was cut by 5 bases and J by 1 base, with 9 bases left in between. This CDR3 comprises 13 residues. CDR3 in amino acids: CARRRHPNTEAFF. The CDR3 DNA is TGTGCCAGAAGGAGACACCCGAACACTGAAGCTTTCTTT.

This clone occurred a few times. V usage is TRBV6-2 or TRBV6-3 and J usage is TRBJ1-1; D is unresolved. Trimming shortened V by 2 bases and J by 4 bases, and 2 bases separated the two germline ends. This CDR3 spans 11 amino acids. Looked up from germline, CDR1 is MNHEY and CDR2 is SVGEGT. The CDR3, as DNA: TGTGCCAGCAGTTACGGCACTGAAGCTTTCTTT. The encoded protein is CASSYGTEAFF.

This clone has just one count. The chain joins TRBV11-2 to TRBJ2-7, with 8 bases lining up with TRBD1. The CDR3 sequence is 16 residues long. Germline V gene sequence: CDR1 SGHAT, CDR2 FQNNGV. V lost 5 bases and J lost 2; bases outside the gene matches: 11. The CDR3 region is CASSTQGQVNTYEQYF. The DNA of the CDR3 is TGTGCCAGCAGCACCCAGGGACAGGTGAACACCTACGAGCAGTACTTC.

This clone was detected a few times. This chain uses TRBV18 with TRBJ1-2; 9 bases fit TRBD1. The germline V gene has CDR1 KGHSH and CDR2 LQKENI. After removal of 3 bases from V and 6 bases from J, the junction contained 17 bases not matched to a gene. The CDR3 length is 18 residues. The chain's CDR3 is CASSPTWDRVSPVDGYTF. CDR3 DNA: TGTGCCAGCTCACCCACTTGGGACAGGGTTTCTCCGGTCGATGGCTACACCTTC. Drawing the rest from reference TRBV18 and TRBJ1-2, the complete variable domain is NAGVMQNPRHLVRRRGQEARLRCSPMKGHSHVYWYRQLPEEGLKFMVYLQKENIIDESGMPKERFSAEFPKEGPSILRIQQVVRGDSAAYFCASSPTWDRVSPVDGYTFGSGTRLTVV.

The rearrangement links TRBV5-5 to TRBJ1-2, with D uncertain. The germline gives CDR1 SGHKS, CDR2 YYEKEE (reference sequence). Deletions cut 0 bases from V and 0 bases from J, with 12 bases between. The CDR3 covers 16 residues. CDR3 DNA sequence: TGTGCCAGCAGCTTGGCTCTCCTCAACCCTAACTATGGCTACACCTTC. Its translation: CASSLALLNPNYGYTF.

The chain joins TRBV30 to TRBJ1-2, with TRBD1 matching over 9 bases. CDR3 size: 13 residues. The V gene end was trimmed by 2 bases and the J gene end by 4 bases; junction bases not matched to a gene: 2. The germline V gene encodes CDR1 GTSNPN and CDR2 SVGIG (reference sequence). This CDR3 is CAWSKGQGYGYTF. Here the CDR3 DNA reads TGTGCCTGGAGTAAGGGACAGGGCTATGGCTACACCTTC.

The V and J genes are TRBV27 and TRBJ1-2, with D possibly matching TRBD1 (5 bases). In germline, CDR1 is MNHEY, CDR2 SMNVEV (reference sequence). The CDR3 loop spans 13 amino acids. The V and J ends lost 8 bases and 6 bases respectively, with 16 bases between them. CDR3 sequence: CASVGGYGHGYTF. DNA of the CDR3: TGTGCCAGCGTCGGGGGATACGGTCATGGCTACACCTTC.